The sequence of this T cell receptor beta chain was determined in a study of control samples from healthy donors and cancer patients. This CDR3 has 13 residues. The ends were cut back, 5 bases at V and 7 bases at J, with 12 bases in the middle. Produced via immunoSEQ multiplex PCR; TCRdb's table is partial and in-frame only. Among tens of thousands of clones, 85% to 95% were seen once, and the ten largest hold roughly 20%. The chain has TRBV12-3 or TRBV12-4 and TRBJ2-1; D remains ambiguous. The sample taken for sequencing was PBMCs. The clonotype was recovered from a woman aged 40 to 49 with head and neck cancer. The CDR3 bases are TGTGCCAGCAGTGCCCACTTCCGAAATGAGCAGTTCTTC. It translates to CASSAHFRNEQFF.